This TCR beta chain comes out of a study of cytomegalovirus exposure and HLA in healthy donors. Germline values: CDR1 GTSNPN, CDR2 SVGIG (reference sequence). The CDR3 covers 15 residues. J gave up 5 bases and V 2 bases, and 9 bases lay outside the gene matches. PCR employed 60 Vbeta and 13 Jbeta primers. Data came from immunoSEQ multiplex PCR; TCRdb stores just in-frame clones and leaves some out. The sample records approximately 100,000 clones, around 62% being singletons. A note on this clone: Its cognate antigen is unknown.

General study points: Because they were indistinguishable, some V segments, including TRBV6-2 and TRBV6-3, were excluded. The records held CMV serostatus as the only immune exposure information.

V and J are TRBV30 and TRBJ2-3; 8 bases align to TRBD2. The TCR comes from a man aged 30-40 years in good health and CMV-seropositive. Sequences were obtained from PBMCs. The CDR3 sequence: CAWSRAGGSQDTQYF. The CDR3 nucleotides are TGTGCCTGGAGTCGCGCGGGGGGATCCCAAGATACGCAGTATTTT.